This T cell receptor (beta chain) was observed in a study of cytomegalovirus exposure and HLA in healthy donors. Study overall: In a previous analysis, more than 90 million unique TCR beta sequences were found from about 179 million T cells.

Trimming removed 9 bases from V and 0 bases from J, with 17 bases in between. This CDR3 spans 16 amino acids. CDR1 is MNHEY and CDR2 is SMNVEV in the germline V gene (reference sequence). 13 Jbeta primers and 60 Vbeta primers were used for the PCR. Method: immunoSEQ multiplex PCR; TCRdb's copy keeps in-frame clones and lacks some. The table includes 200,000 to 250,000 clones, 60% to 80% detected once. General observations from the study: Later, an analysis showed that TCR beta chains associated with HLA were more clonally expanded than others that were equally common. After further analysis at a later stage, 16,951 TCR beta sequences were associated with HLA alleles at 0.05 false discovery rate. The investigators catalogued under 200 TCR beta chains as cytomegalovirus-associated.

As for this clone: Its target is unknown.

Sequencing input: PBMCs. The TCR was taken from a male donor in good health and CMV-seronegative. The V and J genes are TRBV27 and TRBJ2-2, with D possibly TRBD2 on 6 matching bases. This chain's CDR3 is CASRLGGSSNTGELFF. CDR3 coding DNA: TGTGCCAGTAGACTAGGCGGCTCCTCGAACACCGGGGAGCTGTTTTTT.